The TCR beta chain described here comes from a study of blood T cell repertoires in COVID-19. Study information: PBMCs, B-cell-depleted T cells, or T cells were the source of the cDNA or gDNA that made up the material.

Under the authors' procedure: Estimation of nucleated cell counts was performed using reference gene primer amplification. Profiling relied on immunoSEQ multiplex PCR, and the TCRdb table lists in-frame clones only, not all of them. That table gives V, J and clone size, and the DNA gave D and trimming. The sample consists of some 120,000 clones, roughly four fifths of them appearing once. Germline CDR1 is SGHAT and CDR2 is FQNNGV. This CDR3 is built from 16 residues. V shed 7 bases and J 8 bases; nucleotides not matched to a gene: 16. The TCR originated in a woman between 45 and 65 years old with acute or convalescent COVID-19. The sample comprised peripheral blood. The chain has TRBV11-2 and TRBJ2-1, with 8 bases lining up with TRBD1. Here the CDR3 DNA reads TGTGCCAGCAAACCCTTTTCCGGACAGGGCGGCCATGAGCAGTTCTTC. Its translation: CASKPFSGQGGHEQFF.